A selection of T cell receptor beta chains follows, all from one sample in a study of identical twins. TCRdb re-analysed the 5' RACE reads in MiXCR, keeping a single row per CDR3 protein. The data contain about 890,000 distinct CDR3 sequences, approximately 13% of them singletons. These sequences were also reported in another study, on yellow fever vaccine responses in identical twins.

Sequenced material: PBMCs. The receptors were gathered from a woman between 18 and 29 years old in good health. CDR3s include the opening cysteine and the closing phenylalanine or tryptophan. Each record gives: clone size, V gene, D gene, J gene, CDR3 DNA, CDR3 protein. The D gene is left open where the match is weak. Only some rows state a clone size, as once, few, many or a class for expanded clones.

abundance: .
v_gene: TRBV12-3/TRBV12-4
d_gene: .
j_gene: TRBJ1-1
CDR3nt: TGTGCCAGCAGTTTCCGGTCAGGGTGGGGATTGAACACTGAAGCTTTCTTT
CDR3aa: CASSFRSGWGLNTEAFF

abundance: .
v_gene: TRBV15
d_gene: .
j_gene: TRBJ2-3
CDR3nt: TGTGCCACCAGCAGAGGGAGGAGCACAGATACGCAGTATTTT
CDR3aa: CATSRGRSTDTQYF

abundance: .
v_gene: TRBV11-2
d_gene: .
j_gene: TRBJ2-1
CDR3nt: TGTGCCAGCAGCTTAGTGGGGGCGGGCTCCTACTCCTACAATGAGCAGTTCTTC
CDR3aa: CASSLVGAGSYSYNEQFF

abundance: few
v_gene: TRBV10-3
d_gene: .
j_gene: TRBJ1-4
CDR3nt: TGTGCCACTACAGCTGGCGGACAGACTAATGAAAAACTGTTTTTT
CDR3aa: CATTAGGQTNEKLFF

abundance: many
v_gene: TRBV10-3
d_gene: .
j_gene: TRBJ1-1
CDR3nt: TGTGCCATCAGTGAAGGGGGTGACACTGAAGCTTTCTTT
CDR3aa: CAISEGGDTEAFF

abundance: few
v_gene: TRBV6-2/TRBV6-3
d_gene: TRBD2
j_gene: TRBJ2-3
CDR3nt: TGTGCCACCGAGGGACTAGCGGGGGGACCAGATACGCAGTATTTT
CDR3aa: CATEGLAGGPDTQYF

abundance: few
v_gene: TRBV12-3/TRBV12-4
d_gene: .
j_gene: TRBJ1-4
CDR3nt: TGTGCCAGCAGTTTGGGGTCTTATGAAAAACTGTTTTTT
CDR3aa: CASSLGSYEKLFF

abundance: many
v_gene: TRBV12-3/TRBV12-4
d_gene: .
j_gene: TRBJ1-2
CDR3nt: TGTGCCAGCAGCCCGTGGGGCGACTATGGCTACACCTTC
CDR3aa: CASSPWGDYGYTF

abundance: .
v_gene: TRBV20-1
d_gene: TRBD2
j_gene: TRBJ2-3
CDR3nt: TGCAGTGCTAGAGACCTAGTAGCGGGAGGGCCGTTACCAGATACGCAGTATTTT
CDR3aa: CSARDLVAGGPLPDTQYF

abundance: .
v_gene: TRBV29-1
d_gene: .
j_gene: TRBJ1-1
CDR3nt: TGCAGCGTTGGACGGGCTGGGGGAACTGAAGCTTTCTTT
CDR3aa: CSVGRAGGTEAFF

abundance: .
v_gene: TRBV12-3/TRBV12-4
d_gene: TRBD1
j_gene: TRBJ2-1
CDR3nt: TGTGCCAGCAGGAGAACAGGGGGCGCTTACCATGAGCAGTTCTTC
CDR3aa: CASRRTGGAYHEQFF

abundance: .
v_gene: TRBV7-9
d_gene: TRBD2
j_gene: TRBJ2-1
CDR3nt: TGTGCCAGCAGCGGCAGGACTAGCGAGAACAATGAGCAGTTCTTC
CDR3aa: CASSGRTSENNEQFF

abundance: few
v_gene: TRBV5-1
d_gene: TRBD1
j_gene: TRBJ1-4
CDR3nt: TGCGCCAGCAACAGTGGACAGGGGAATGAAAAACTGTTTTTT
CDR3aa: CASNSGQGNEKLFF

abundance: many
v_gene: TRBV5-1
d_gene: .
j_gene: TRBJ2-3
CDR3nt: TGCGCCAGCAGCCCACTTGGGTCTAGCACAGATACGCAGTATTTT
CDR3aa: CASSPLGSSTDTQYF

abundance: few
v_gene: TRBV3-1
d_gene: .
j_gene: TRBJ1-3
CDR3nt: TGTGCCAGCAGCCCGACAGTCTCGGGTTCTGGAAACACCATATATTTT
CDR3aa: CASSPTVSGSGNTIYF

abundance: many
v_gene: TRBV28
d_gene: TRBD2
j_gene: TRBJ2-3
CDR3nt: TGTGCCAGCAGCGGGGGGGCAACAGATACGCAGTATTTT
CDR3aa: CASSGGATDTQYF

abundance: many
v_gene: TRBV7-9
d_gene: .
j_gene: TRBJ2-1
CDR3nt: TGTGCCAGCAGCTTAAGCCTAGACTACAATGAGCAGTTCTTC
CDR3aa: CASSLSLDYNEQFF

abundance: many
v_gene: TRBV5-1
d_gene: .
j_gene: TRBJ2-3
CDR3nt: TGCGCCAGCAGCTTACCCACAGATACGCAGTATTTT
CDR3aa: CASSLPTDTQYF

abundance: .
v_gene: TRBV20-1
d_gene: .
j_gene: TRBJ2-5
CDR3nt: TGCAGTGCTAGCCCCGGAGGGGGCTTGGAGACCCAGTACTTC
CDR3aa: CSASPGGGLETQYF

abundance: few
v_gene: TRBV18
d_gene: TRBD1
j_gene: TRBJ2-2
CDR3nt: TGTGCCAGCTCACCATCCGAGGGGGCCGTCGGGGAGCTGTTTTTT
CDR3aa: CASSPSEGAVGELFF

abundance: few
v_gene: TRBV11-2
d_gene: .
j_gene: TRBJ1-2
CDR3nt: TGTGCCAGCAGCCAACTTGCCAACTATGGCTACACCTTC
CDR3aa: CASSQLANYGYTF

abundance: .
v_gene: TRBV20-1
d_gene: TRBD2
j_gene: TRBJ2-3
CDR3nt: TGCAGTGCTAGAGACCGCCTAGCGGGAGGGGGAGATACGCAGTATTTT
CDR3aa: CSARDRLAGGGDTQYF

abundance: few
v_gene: TRBV6-1
d_gene: .
j_gene: TRBJ2-7
CDR3nt: TGTGCCAGCAGTCCCCGTTCGGCAGGGAACTCCTACGAGCAGTACTTC
CDR3aa: CASSPRSAGNSYEQYF

abundance: many
v_gene: TRBV28
d_gene: .
j_gene: TRBJ1-5
CDR3nt: TGTGCCAGCAGTACCGACAGCTTCAATCAGCCCCAGCATTTT
CDR3aa: CASSTDSFNQPQHF

abundance: few
v_gene: TRBV12-3/TRBV12-4
d_gene: TRBD1
j_gene: TRBJ1-4
CDR3nt: TGTGCCAGCACCGGGACAGGGTTCGGCGAAAAACTGTTTTTT
CDR3aa: CASTGTGFGEKLFF

abundance: .
v_gene: TRBV28
d_gene: .
j_gene: TRBJ2-7
CDR3nt: TGTGCCAGCAGGGAAGGAGAATACGAGCAGTACTTC
CDR3aa: CASREGEYEQYF

abundance: .
v_gene: TRBV6-1
d_gene: .
j_gene: TRBJ2-1
CDR3nt: TGTGCCAGCGGAAAGGGCTCCTACAATGAGCAGTTCTTC
CDR3aa: CASGKGSYNEQFF

abundance: .
v_gene: TRBV19
d_gene: .
j_gene: TRBJ2-5
CDR3nt: TGTGCCAGTAGTAAGGACCCGAAACAAGAGACCCAGTACTTC
CDR3aa: CASSKDPKQETQYF

abundance: once
v_gene: TRBV20-1
d_gene: .
j_gene: TRBJ2-7
CDR3nt: TGCAGTGCTAGTGGTCATTCCACCTACTACGAGCAGTACTTC
CDR3aa: CSASGHSTYYEQYF

abundance: .
v_gene: TRBV4-1
d_gene: .
j_gene: TRBJ1-4
CDR3nt: TGCGCCAGCAGCCAAGTAGCAGGGTTTAATGAAAAACTGTTTTTT
CDR3aa: CASSQVAGFNEKLFF

abundance: .
v_gene: TRBV10-3
d_gene: .
j_gene: TRBJ2-5
CDR3nt: TGTGCCATCAGGGGGAGTCAAGAGACCCAGTACTTC
CDR3aa: CAIRGSQETQYF

abundance: few
v_gene: TRBV5-1
d_gene: TRBD1
j_gene: TRBJ1-1
CDR3nt: TGCGCCAGCAGCTCAACAGGGGGCTGGGCTGAAGCTTTCTTT
CDR3aa: CASSSTGGWAEAFF

abundance: .
v_gene: TRBV6-1
d_gene: TRBD2
j_gene: TRBJ2-5
CDR3nt: TGTGCCACCCGCAGCGGGGGGATATTTCAAGAGACCCAGTACTTC
CDR3aa: CATRSGGIFQETQYF

abundance: few
v_gene: TRBV11-3
d_gene: .
j_gene: TRBJ2-1
CDR3nt: TGTGCCAGCAGCAACCGGGTGAGTGAGCAGTTCTTC
CDR3aa: CASSNRVSEQFF

abundance: many
v_gene: TRBV27
d_gene: .
j_gene: TRBJ2-5
CDR3nt: TGTGCCAGCAGTTTACTGGCAGGGGACCAAGAGACCCAGTACTTC
CDR3aa: CASSLLAGDQETQYF

abundance: many
v_gene: TRBV20-1
d_gene: .
j_gene: TRBJ2-7
CDR3nt: TGCAGTGCTAGTCTCGGCGGATCCTACGAGCAGTACTTC
CDR3aa: CSASLGGSYEQYF

abundance: .
v_gene: TRBV2
d_gene: .
j_gene: TRBJ2-5
CDR3nt: TGTGCCAGCAGGGGCAACCTAGCAGGCGAGACCCAGTACTTC
CDR3aa: CASRGNLAGETQYF

abundance: few
v_gene: TRBV6-1
d_gene: .
j_gene: TRBJ2-5
CDR3nt: TGTGCCAGCAGCCTAAGAGAGCCTTCGTGGGAGACCCAGTACTTC
CDR3aa: CASSLREPSWETQYF

abundance: .
v_gene: TRBV23-1
d_gene: TRBD1
j_gene: TRBJ1-1
CDR3nt: TGCGCCAGCAACCGGGACAGGGTTGACATGAACACTGAAGCTTTCTTT
CDR3aa: CASNRDRVDMNTEAFF

abundance: .
v_gene: TRBV20-1
d_gene: .
j_gene: TRBJ1-3
CDR3nt: TGCAGTGCTAGAGGCCCCGCGTCGGCGGGAAACACCATATATTTT
CDR3aa: CSARGPASAGNTIYF

abundance: .
v_gene: TRBV5-1
d_gene: TRBD1
j_gene: TRBJ2-2
CDR3nt: TGCGCCAGCAGCCTGTCCATAGGGGACAGAGACTTCACCGGGGAGCTGTTTTTT
CDR3aa: CASSLSIGDRDFTGELFF

abundance: few
v_gene: TRBV12-3/TRBV12-4
d_gene: TRBD1
j_gene: TRBJ1-2
CDR3nt: TGTGCCAGCAGTTCCCAGGGGGGGAACAACTATGGCTACACCTTC
CDR3aa: CASSSQGGNNYGYTF

abundance: few
v_gene: TRBV11-2
d_gene: .
j_gene: TRBJ2-1
CDR3nt: TGTGCCAGCAGCTTAGATGCGGGGCGGGTAGCCTACAATGAGCAGTTCTTC
CDR3aa: CASSLDAGRVAYNEQFF

abundance: many
v_gene: TRBV4-1
d_gene: .
j_gene: TRBJ1-2
CDR3nt: TGCGCCAGCAGCCAGGTAGCCTCCCAGGGTTACACCTTC
CDR3aa: CASSQVASQGYTF

abundance: many
v_gene: TRBV12-3/TRBV12-4
d_gene: .
j_gene: TRBJ2-2
CDR3nt: TGTGCCAGCAGCCCCGTGGGGGCGGCCCTCAACGGGGAGCTGTTTTTT
CDR3aa: CASSPVGAALNGELFF

abundance: .
v_gene: TRBV2
d_gene: .
j_gene: TRBJ2-5
CDR3nt: TGTGCCAGCAGATCCGGGACCGGAGAGACCCAGTACTTC
CDR3aa: CASRSGTGETQYF

abundance: few
v_gene: TRBV6-1
d_gene: TRBD1
j_gene: TRBJ1-5
CDR3nt: TGTGCCAGCAGCCGAGACAGGGGGGGGGGTCAGCCCCAGCATTTT
CDR3aa: CASSRDRGGGQPQHF

abundance: many
v_gene: TRBV20-1
d_gene: .
j_gene: TRBJ1-1
CDR3nt: TGCAGTCAGCACAGCGACACTGAAGCTTTCTTT
CDR3aa: CSQHSDTEAFF